This T cell receptor beta chain was captured by sequencing in a study of post-analysis software for immune sequencing data. As concerns this clonotype: Its antigen is as yet unknown.

Germline CDR1 reads SGHRS; CDR2 reads YFSETQ. Trimming took 0 bases from V and 5 from J, leaving 11 bases between them. CDR3 length equals 15 residues. Researchers reported that TCR beta cDNA libraries carried unique molecular identifiers. T cells numbering roughly 0.95 to 10 million gave rise to about 490,000 cDNA molecules. In TCRdb, the PCR reads were re-called with MiXCR into one record per CDR3 protein. The profile shows a few hundred thousand distinct CDR3 sequences, less than 40% of them singletons. General study points: Four or five TRBV segments, TRBV5-6, TRBV5-1 and TRBV20-1 among them, were found more frequent in patients than controls.

The TCR comes from a girl aged 5-17 years with multiple sclerosis. Sequenced: blood. The V and J genes are TRBV5-1 and TRBJ1-4; D is ambiguous. CDR3 protein: CASSLEGQSNEKLFF. DNA for the CDR3: TGCGCCAGCAGCTTGGAGGGTCAGTCGAATGAAAAACTGTTTTTT. Together with reference TRBV5-1 and TRBJ1-4, the CDR3 gives the full variable domain: KAGVTQTPRYLIKTRGQQVTLSCSPISGHRSVSWYQQTPGQGLQFLFEYFSETQRNKGNFPGRFSGRQFSNSRSEMNVSTLELGDSALYLCASSLEGQSNEKLFFGSGTQLSVL.